This entry lists 28 T cell receptor beta chains sequenced from one sample in a study of regulatory T cells in long-lasting Graves disease. The authors built TCR beta libraries using iRepertoire HTBI primers and Arm-PCR of CDR3 regions. TCRdb passed the multiplex PCR reads through MiXCR, listing each CDR3 protein once. The top ten clones hold less than 45% of a sample with approximately 300,000 distinct CDR3 sequences, 15% to 20% of them seen once. Time point of the sample: newly diagnosed GD, antithyroid drugs for less than 3 months. With RNA extracted from PBMCs as input, the TCR library was made. The sample was peripheral blood mononuclear cells (PBMCs), taken at new diagnosis, from a patient treated with antithyroid drugs. The receptors were gathered from a female donor with Graves disease.

This clonotype has only a few counts. The chain recombines TRBV6-5 with TRBJ1-2; 11 nucleotides align to TRBD1. The CDR3 runs 15 residues. Germline V gives CDR1 MNHEY, CDR2 SVGAGI. V dropped 4 bases and J dropped 5; count of bases not matched to a gene: 6. CDR3 DNA sequence: TGTGCCAGCAGTTTCGCCGGGACAGGGGGTTATGGCTACACCTTC. Its translation is CASSFAGTGGYGYTF.

This clonotype has ten or more counts. The chain joins TRBV6-5 to TRBJ1-2; D is perhaps TRBD1 (6 bases). Trimming took 2 bases from V and 2 from J, leaving 12 bases between them. CDR1 and CDR2 (germline): MNHEY, SVGAGI. The CDR3 runs 15 residues. The DNA of the CDR3 is TGTGCCAGCAGTTACAATGTGGACAGCAACTATGGCTACACCTTC. It codes for CASSYNVDSNYGYTF.

This clonotype was seen many times. V usage is TRBV2 and J usage is TRBJ2-4, with D possibly being TRBD1 or TRBD2 (5 bases each). The CDR3 runs 14 residues. Germline CDR1 reads SNHLY; CDR2 reads FYNNEI. Trimming left V 7 bases short and J 0 bases short, with 10 bases between. CDR3 protein: CASTVGEAKNIQYF. The CDR3 nucleotides are TGTGCCAGCACCGTGGGGGAAGCCAAAAACATTCAGTACTTC.

Many counts were recorded for this clonotype. The chain employs TRBV28 and TRBJ1-3; no clear D gene. Per germline, CDR1 MDHEN and CDR2 SYDVKM. V was clipped by 9 bases and J by 2 bases, with 8 bases between them. The CDR3 contains 12 residues. The CDR3 nucleotides read TGTGCCAGATGTCGGGCTGGAAACACCATATATTTT. Its translation is CARCRAGNTIYF.

This clonotype was seen repeatedly, ten times or more. The chain links TRBV2 to TRBJ2-3; D remains unclear. CDR3 length: 12 amino acids. The V end was cut by 6 bases, the J end by 3 bases, with 7 bases between. Germline V gene lookup returns CDR1 SNHLY and CDR2 FYNNEI. The CDR3 spells CASSVTTDTQYF. CDR3 DNA sequence: TGTGCCAGCAGCGTTACGACAGATACGCAGTATTTT. Based on the CDR3 plus reference TRBV2 and TRBJ2-3, the full variable domain is EPEVTQTPSHQVTQMGQEVILRCVPISNHLYFYWYRQILGQKVEFLVSFYNNEISEKSEIFDDQFSVERPDGSNFTLKIRSTKLEDSAMYFCASSVTTDTQYFGPGTRLTVL.

Ten or more counts support this clonotype. This sequence joins TRBV20-1 and TRBJ2-5; the D gene could be TRBD1 or TRBD2 (5 bases each). Trimming took 0 bases from V and 2 from J, leaving 13 bases between them. CDR1 and CDR2 (germline): DFQATT, SNEGSKA (reference sequence). This CDR3 comprises 15 residues. In nucleotides, the CDR3 is TGCAGTGCTAGAGATCCTACGGGACGGCAAGAGACCCAGTACTTC. Translating gives CSARDPTGRQETQYF.

There are many counts of this clonotype. The CDR3 coding sequence is TGTGCCATCAGTGAGACGACAGGGTCCTATGGCTACACCTTC. Translation gives CAISETTGSYGYTF. V and J are TRBV10-3 and TRBJ1-2; 7 nucleotides agree with TRBD1. CDR3 length: 14 residues. Germline CDR1 and CDR2: ENHRY and SYGVKD. Losses at the gene ends were 2 bases for V and 4 bases for J; bases not matched to a gene: 4.

The table lists this clonotype with many counts. The CDR3 DNA reads as TGTGCCAGCTCACCGTTAAGATCCCCCACTGAAGCTTTCTTT. This sequence encodes CASSPLRSPTEAFF. The chain carries TRBV18 and TRBJ1-1; D gene uncertain. CDR1 and CDR2 from the germline V gene are KGHSH and LQKENI. CDR3 length: 14 amino acids. Trimming cost V 3 bases and J 4 bases, with 12 bases left between them.

The chain uses TRBV7-2 and TRBJ2-1; 13 nucleotides match TRBD2. Germline lookup yields CDR1 SGHTA and CDR2 FQGNSA. The J segment lost 8 bases and the V segment lost 9 bases, leaving 13 bases of the junction unmatched. This CDR3 has 16 amino acids. This chain's CDR3 is CASREGLAGEVHEQFF. The CDR3 DNA sequence: TGTGCCAGTAGAGAAGGACTAGCGGGAGAGGTACATGAGCAGTTCTTC.

V gene TRBV6-1 combines with J gene TRBJ1-2, with D possibly TRBD1 on 6 matching bases. The CDR3 contains 14 residues. V was pared by 5 bases and J by 8 bases, with 18 bases between. The germline CDR1 and CDR2 sequences are MNHNS and SASEGT. CDR3 nucleotides: TGTGCCAGCAGTCAAAACTCGGGGGCGGAAGGCTACACCTTC. Translating gives CASSQNSGAEGYTF.

This clonotype was observed at least ten times. The chain carries TRBV2 and TRBJ2-7, with 15 bases lining up with TRBD2. The CDR3 has 18 amino acids. The V and J ends lost 10 bases and 0 bases, in that order; junction bases with no gene match: 13. Germline CDR1 and CDR2: SNHLY and FYNNEI. The CDR3 reads CATQPGLAGGLHSYEQYF. CDR3 nucleotides: TGTGCCACCCAGCCCGGACTAGCGGGAGGGTTACACTCCTACGAGCAGTACTTC.

This clonotype was counted ten times or more. The rearrangement links TRBV28 to TRBJ1-3; D is undetermined. The V gene lost 6 bases and the J gene lost 1 base, with 10 bases spanning the gap. The CDR3 spans 14 residues. Germline V gene data show CDR1 as MDHEN and CDR2 as SYDVKM. This CDR3 reads CASSPERSGNTIYF. The CDR3 nucleotides are TGTGCCAGCAGCCCCGAGAGGTCTGGAAACACCATATATTTT.

This clonotype was detected many times. The CDR3 DNA follows: TGCGCCAGCAGCTTATCCTTGGGAGGGGCAACTGAAGCTTTCTTT. Amino acid sequence: CASSLSLGGATEAFF. The chain uses TRBV5-1 and TRBJ1-1, with TRBD1 as a possible D gene (5 bases). Trimming shortened V by 2 bases and J by 5 bases, and 16 bases separated the two germline ends. The CDR3 has 15 residues. CDR1 and CDR2 (germline): SGHRS, YFSETQ.

Ten or more counts support this clonotype. The chain carries TRBV6-2 or TRBV6-3 and TRBJ2-7, with D possibly matching TRBD1 (7 bases). CDR1 is MNHEY, CDR2 SVGEGT, per germline. Deletions cut 10 bases from V and 8 bases from J, with 27 bases between. This CDR3 is 15 amino acids long. CDR3 in amino acids: CATSGGGNDGYKQYF. The CDR3 nucleotides are TGTGCCACCTCAGGAGGGGGCAATGACGGGTACAAGCAGTACTTC.

This clonotype came up a few times. The CDR3 loop is CASSSLDRSNQPQHF. The CDR3 bases are TGTGCCAGCTCAAGCTTGGACAGGAGCAATCAGCCCCAGCATTTT. This chain connects TRBV18 to TRBJ1-5; 7 bases align to TRBD1. V gave up 5 bases and J gave up 1 base; unmatched junction bases: 5. The CDR3 consists of 15 residues. Germline V gene lookup returns CDR1 KGHSH and CDR2 LQKENI. Full variable domain (outside the CDR3, taken from reference TRBV18 and TRBJ1-5): NAGVMQNPRHLVRRRGQEARLRCSPMKGHSHVYWYRQLPEEGLKFMVYLQKENIIDESGMPKERFSAEFPKEGPSILRIQQVVRGDSAAYFCASSSLDRSNQPQHFGDGTRLSIL.

This clonotype was seen many times. V gene TRBV28 combines with J gene TRBJ2-1; perhaps TRBD1 as D (6 bases). The CDR3 runs 15 residues. V lost 4 bases to trimming and J lost 2 bases, with 12 bases between them. The germline gives CDR1 MDHEN, CDR2 SYDVKM. This chain's CDR3 is CASSSQGTPYNEQFF. The CDR3 DNA is TGTGCCAGCAGTTCCCAGGGGACCCCCTACAATGAGCAGTTCTTC.

This clonotype appeared a few times. This sequence joins TRBV4-1 and TRBJ2-7; D perhaps matches TRBD2 (5 bases). The V gene's germline CDR1 is MGHRA and CDR2 YSYEKL. The CDR3 length is 16 residues. Deletions cut 3 bases from V and 0 bases from J, with 15 bases between. The DNA of the CDR3 is TGCGCCAGCAGCCATCCCCCTGAGCGGTACTCCTACGAGCAGTACTTC. Protein: CASSHPPERYSYEQYF.

This clonotype was counted a few times. A much larger clone differs by one base, so this may be a read error. V gene TRBV27 combines with J gene TRBJ2-1, with TRBD2 matching 13 bases. The CDR3 runs to 15 residues. Germline values: CDR1 MNHEY, CDR2 SMNVEV (reference sequence). With V trimmed by 4 bases and J by 6 bases, 3 bases remained unmatched. The CDR3 DNA is TGTGCCAGCAGTTGGACTAGCGGGGGAGGCAATGAGCAGTTCTTC. Translated: CASSWTSGGGNEQFF.

This clonotype was counted at least ten times. The chain has TRBV3-1 and TRBJ1-2; 9 bases fit TRBD1. This CDR3 is built from 15 residues. V shed 0 bases and J 11 bases; nucleotides not matched to a gene: 10. Looked up from germline, CDR1 is LGHDT and CDR2 is YNNKEL (reference sequence). The CDR3 sequence: CASSQDPGTGSRYTF. For the CDR3, the DNA is TGTGCCAGCAGCCAAGATCCCGGGACAGGGAGTAGATACACCTTC.

Points on this clonotype: This sequence is one base from a far larger clone and is likely a read error. The V and J genes are TRBV7-2 and TRBJ1-5; D is perhaps TRBD1 (6 bases). This CDR3 has 16 amino acids. Germline V CDR1 and CDR2: SGHTA, FQGNSA. The CDR3 nucleotides read TGTGCCAGCGGCTTAGATGGGGGCAGGACAGATCAGCCCCAGCATTTT. Encoded protein: CASGLDGGRTDQPQHF.

This clonotype was observed many times. The V gene is TRBV19, the J gene TRBJ2-3; tentative D call: TRBD1 (5 bases). Per germline, CDR1 LNHDA and CDR2 SQIVND (reference sequence). CDR3 length: 14 residues. V lost 8 bases, J lost 3 bases, and 15 bases lay in between. This chain's CDR3 is CASRQPHATDTQYF. CDR3 nucleotide sequence: TGTGCCAGTCGACAGCCGCACGCGACAGATACGCAGTATTTT.

This clonotype came up many times. This chain joins TRBV19 and TRBJ1-2, with D perhaps matching TRBD1 (6 bases). This CDR3 comprises 15 residues. V lost 3 bases and J 4 bases, leaving 15 bases between the germline ends. The germline CDR1 and CDR2 sequences are LNHDA and SQIVND (reference sequence). This CDR3 reads CASSIIQGLSYGYTF. The DNA for the CDR3 is TGTGCCAGTAGTATCATCCAGGGGCTTAGCTATGGCTACACCTTC. The variable domain in full, completed from reference TRBV19 and TRBJ1-2, reads DGGITQSPKYLFRKEGQNVTLSCEQNLNHDAMYWYRQDPGQGLRLIYYSQIVNDFQKGDIAEGYSVSREKKESFPLTVTSAQKNPTAFYLCASSIIQGLSYGYTFGSGTRLTVV.

This clonotype was counted at least ten times. The V call is TRBV6-5, the J call TRBJ1-1; D gene uncertain. Per the germline V gene, CDR1 is MNHEY and CDR2 is SVGAGI. The ends were cut back, 0 bases at V and 1 base at J, with 9 bases in the middle. The CDR3 is 15 amino acids. CDR3 sequence (DNA): TGTGCCAGCAGTTACTCGATCTCAAAGAACACTGAAGCTTTCTTT. This codes for CASSYSISKNTEAFF.

This clonotype was counted ten times or more. The chain uses TRBV6-1 and TRBJ2-7, with D unresolved. The CDR3 spans 14 residues. Trimming pared 5 bases from V and 5 bases from J, leaving 16 bases between. From germline, CDR1 is MNHNS and CDR2 SASEGT. This CDR3 reads CASSTLPDSDEQYF. The CDR3 nucleotides are TGTGCCAGCAGTACCCTCCCAGATTCCGACGAGCAGTACTTC.

This clonotype has ten or more counts. A far larger clone is a single base away, which makes a read error likely. The rearrangement joins TRBV2 to TRBJ2-3; D gene uncertain. Germline CDR1 and CDR2: SNHLY and FYNNEI. V was clipped by 2 bases and J by 0 bases, with 9 bases between them. This CDR3 is built from 15 residues. The CDR3 loop reads CASSETGSSTDTQYF. The CDR3 DNA sequence: TGTGCCAGCAGTGAAACCGGGTCTAGCACAGATACGCAGTATTTT. The full variable domain, completed using reference TRBV2 and TRBJ2-3, is EPEVTQTPSHQVTQMGQEVILRCVPISNHLYFYWYRQILGQKVEFLVSFYNNEISEKSEIFDDQFSVERPDGSNFTLKIRSTKLEDSAMYFCASSETGSSTDTQYFGPGTRLTVL.

This clonotype was counted ten times or more. This chain joins TRBV5-4 and TRBJ2-1, with 14 bases aligning to TRBD2. Trimming cost V 4 bases and J 5 bases; bases outside gene matches: 5. The CDR3 runs 16 residues. CDR1 and CDR2 (germline): SGHNT, YYREEE (reference sequence). The CDR3 region is CASSPGGLAGDNEQFF. In DNA form, the CDR3 reads TGTGCCAGCAGCCCCGGGGGACTAGCGGGGGACAATGAGCAGTTCTTC.

Comment on this clonotype: With a much larger clone just one base away, this may be a read error. The chain recombines TRBV20-1 with TRBJ2-1; no definite D call. This CDR3 contains 11 residues. Germline values: CDR1 DFQATT, CDR2 SNEGSKA (reference sequence). In DNA, the CDR3 is TGCAGTGCTAGAGGCTGGAAGGAGCAGGTCTTC. Its protein is CSARGWKEQVF.

This clonotype showed up many times. DNA of the CDR3: TGTGCCAGCAGCTACGGGAGGGTGCCTCAAGAGACCCAGTACTTC. Translation: CASSYGRVPQETQYF. The chain is built from TRBV12-3 or TRBV12-4 and TRBJ2-5; TRBD2 aligns across 8 bases. V lost 6 bases, J lost 2 bases, and 8 bases stayed unmatched. This CDR3 contains 15 residues.